A selection of T cell receptor beta chains follows, all from one sample in a study of blood T cells in healthy people across ages. TCRdb called the 5' RACE reads again in MiXCR, with one record for every CDR3 protein. The table records hundreds of thousands of distinct CDR3 sequences, around 62% of them present only once. The sequencing input was blood. The receptor source for this set is a man aged 30 to 45 in good health. Both conserved end residues are part of each CDR3. A D gene is named only where the DNA matches it firmly. Size is stated for part of the rows, as once, few or many counts, or as a class when the clone is expanded.

>.|TRBJ2-7|.|TRBV7-2
TGTGCCAGCAGCCTACCGGCTGGGGGGGCGAAACTCTACGAGCAGTACTTC
CASSLPAGGAKLYEQYF
>.|TRBJ2-3|.|TRBV28
TGTGCCAGCAGGAAATATGGGGATACGCAGTATTTT
CASRKYGDTQYF
>TRBD2|TRBJ2-3|.|TRBV20-1
TGCAGTGCTAGAGTTCTAGCGGGGGCCACAACTCTATTCACAGATACGCAGTATTTT
CSARVLAGATTLFTDTQYF
>.|TRBJ2-1|few|TRBV13
TGTGCCAGCAGCTCCGCACGGGTTGGGGATGAGCAGTTCTTC
CASSSARVGDEQFF
>.|TRBJ1-2|.|TRBV12-3/TRBV12-4
TGTGCCAGCTGGCCCCGAGAGAACTATGGCTACACCTTC
CASWPRENYGYTF
>.|TRBJ2-1|.|TRBV7-3
TGTGCCAGCAGCTTACGGGGTACCACTACTGAGCAGTTCTTC
CASSLRGTTTEQFF
>.|TRBJ1-2|.|TRBV12-3/TRBV12-4
TGTGCCAGCAGCCTTTGGGGGGGCGGAAACTATGGCTACACCTTC
CASSLWGGGNYGYTF
>.|TRBJ2-1|.|TRBV6-1
TGTGCCAGCAGTGAGACTACAATAGTTTACAATGAGCAGTTCTTC
CASSETTIVYNEQFF
>.|TRBJ2-1|.|TRBV7-9
TGTGCCAGCAGTTCCAAGCGGAACTACAATGAGCAGTTCTTC
CASSSKRNYNEQFF
>.|TRBJ2-6|few|TRBV12-3/TRBV12-4
TGTGCCAGCAAGGGGAACGGACGCTCTGGGGCCAACGTCCTGACTTTC
CASKGNGRSGANVLTF
>.|TRBJ1-6|few|TRBV6-1
TGTGCCATCATGAGGGGGGGGCTCCTTTCACCCCTCCACTTT
CAIMRGGLLSPLHF
>.|TRBJ2-5|.|TRBV3-1
TGTGCCAGCAGCCAAGCCAGTCCCACCTCCCAAGAGACCCAGTACTTC
CASSQASPTSQETQYF
>.|TRBJ2-5|.|TRBV7-3
TGTGCCAGCAGCTTAGGGGGCGGGGCTAGCGGTCAAGAGACCCAGTACTTC
CASSLGGGASGQETQYF
>.|TRBJ1-1|.|TRBV29-1
TGCAGCGTCCCAGGGGAAGTGGCTAAAGCTTTCTTT
CSVPGEVAKAFF
>TRBD1|TRBJ1-4|.|TRBV5-6
TGTGCCAGCAGCAGCTGGACAGGGGGCAGTGAAAAACTGTTTTTT
CASSSWTGGSEKLFF
>.|TRBJ2-6|.|TRBV5-8
TGTGCCAGCAGCGGGGCAATCACAAGAAGTACATCTGGGGCCAACGTCCTGACTTTC
CASSGAITRSTSGANVLTF
>TRBD1|TRBJ1-2|.|TRBV6-5
TGTGCCAGCAGTTTCCGGGACAGCGGGGGCTATGGCTACACCTTC
CASSFRDSGGYGYTF
>TRBD2|TRBJ2-1|.|TRBV9
TGTGCCAGCAGCGGGGGTAGCGGGTTCTGCAATGAGCAGTTCTTC
CASSGGSGFCNEQFF
>.|TRBJ1-2|.|TRBV5-1
TGCGCCAGCAGCCCCTCTGGGACCGTAAGCTATGGCTACACCTTC
CASSPSGTVSYGYTF
>.|TRBJ2-1|.|TRBV20-1
TGCAGTGCTAGAGCCCACACAGGGTACAATGAGCAGTTCTTC
CSARAHTGYNEQFF
>.|TRBJ2-4|.|TRBV30
TGTGCCTGGGATCGTGGGAACATTCAGTACTTC
CAWDRGNIQYF
>.|TRBJ2-1|.|TRBV2
TGTGCCAGCAGTGAGTTGTACAATGAGCAGTTCTTC
CASSELYNEQFF
>TRBD2|TRBJ2-3|.|TRBV29-1
TGCAGCTCTGAGGGCAGCGGGGGGGCAGATACGCAGTATTTT
CSSEGSGGADTQYF
>.|TRBJ1-1|.|TRBV29-1
TGCAGCGTTGAAGAGCTGCGGGACACTGAAGCTTTCTTT
CSVEELRDTEAFF
>.|TRBJ2-7|.|TRBV4-3
TGCGCCAGCAGCCAGTGGAGACTGCTCGCCTACGAGCAGTACTTC
CASSQWRLLAYEQYF
>TRBD2|TRBJ2-3|.|TRBV29-1
TGCAGCGTAGGCACCAAGCGGGGCGGGGGCACAGATACGCAGTATTTT
CSVGTKRGGGTDTQYF
>TRBD1|TRBJ2-7|.|TRBV10-3
TGTGCCATCAGTAACCGGGACAGGGGGCCTAGCGAGCAGTACTTC
CAISNRDRGPSEQYF
>TRBD1|TRBJ2-3|.|TRBV7-2
TGTGCCAGCAGGCCGGGACAGTACACAGATACGCAGTATTTT
CASRPGQYTDTQYF
>.|TRBJ2-3|.|TRBV6-2/TRBV6-3
TGTGCCAGCGGAACTGATGGGACTGCGGAGCATTTCGGAGATACGCAGTATTTT
CASGTDGTAEHFGDTQYF
>TRBD2|TRBJ2-5|.|TRBV6-2/TRBV6-3
TGTGCCAGCAAGGAGCGGGGGCGGAGGACCCAGTACTTC
CASKERGRRTQYF
>TRBD2|TRBJ2-7|once|TRBV28
TGTGCCAGCAGTTTGATCGGGGGGGCCCGCTGTGAGCAGTACTTC
CASSLIGGARCEQYF
>TRBD1|TRBJ2-1|.|TRBV20-1
TGCAGTGCTAGCTCACGGTCCTTAGGGGGCCCCTACAATGAGCAGTTCTTC
CSASSRSLGGPYNEQFF
>.|TRBJ2-3|many|TRBV7-2
TGTGCCAGCAGCTTACTCACAGATACGCAGTATTTT
CASSLLTDTQYF
>.|TRBJ2-3|.|TRBV7-2
TGTGCCAGCAGCTTCACAGACCCAGATACGCAGTATTTT
CASSFTDPDTQYF
>.|TRBJ2-7|few|TRBV20-1
TGCAGTGCTAGGGGGCTAGCTGGGTACGAGCAGTACTTC
CSARGLAGYEQYF
>TRBD1|TRBJ2-2|.|TRBV6-2/TRBV6-3
TGTGCCAGCAGCCCCCACCAGGGGGTAGACGGGGAGCTGTTTTTT
CASSPHQGVDGELFF
>.|TRBJ2-3|.|TRBV5-1
TGCGCCAGCAGCCCCGGGCCCTCAGCACCCGATACGCAGTATTTT
CASSPGPSAPDTQYF
>.|TRBJ2-7|.|TRBV29-1
TGCAGCGTTGAAGCGACGGGGGAGTCGTACGAGCAGTACTTC
CSVEATGESYEQYF
>.|TRBJ2-6|.|TRBV5-1
TGCGCCAGCAGCTTGGCCACCACGGCCAACGTCCTGACTTTC
CASSLATTANVLTF
>.|TRBJ2-4|.|TRBV20-1
TGCAGTGCTAGGAGCCTAATCGGAGACATTCAGTACTTC
CSARSLIGDIQYF
>.|TRBJ1-2|few|TRBV20-1
TGCAGTGCTAGAGATAGCAAAGTGAAGCATGGCTACACCTTC
CSARDSKVKHGYTF
>.|TRBJ2-5|once|TRBV20-1
TGCAGTGCTAGTGGCGGTCAAGAGACCCAGTACTTC
CSASGGQETQYF
>TRBD1|TRBJ2-1|few|TRBV7-2
TGTGCCAGCAGCTTCTTCCGGACAGGGGCCAATGAGCAGTTCTTC
CASSFFRTGANEQFF
>.|TRBJ1-2|.|TRBV29-1
TGCAGCGGCGGAGAGGGGTCTGGCTACACCTTC
CSGGEGSGYTF
>.|TRBJ1-6|few|TRBV20-1
TGCAGTGCTAGTCAACCGAAGGGGAGCTCCTATAATTCACCCCTCCACTTT
CSASQPKGSSYNSPLHF
>.|TRBJ1-1|few|TRBV4-2
TGTGCCAGCAGCCCGATGAACACTGAAGCTTTCTTT
CASSPMNTEAFF
>.|TRBJ2-5|.|TRBV28
TGTGCCAGCAGTGTAGACCCCCAGGGCCAAGAGACCCAGTACTTC
CASSVDPQGQETQYF
>.|TRBJ2-3|.|TRBV2
TGTGCCAGTAGTATTCTGGATACGCAGTATTTT
CASSILDTQYF
>.|TRBJ2-6|once|TRBV5-6
TGTGCCAGCAGGCCAAAAACGGGGGCCAACGTCCTGACTTTC
CASRPKTGANVLTF
>TRBD1|TRBJ2-7|.|TRBV7-3
TGTGCCAGCAGGGAAGCAGGGGGCTACTCCTACGAGCAGTACTTC
CASREAGGYSYEQYF
>.|TRBJ1-4|.|TRBV12-3/TRBV12-4
TGTGCCAGCAGTTCTCCGCTCATCGGCGGTGAAAAACTGTTTTTT
CASSSPLIGGEKLFF
>.|TRBJ2-5|few|TRBV5-1
TGCGCCAGCAGCTTGGGTGTCTATACTAGACAAGAGACCCAGTACTTC
CASSLGVYTRQETQYF
>.|TRBJ2-1|few|TRBV4-2
TGTGCCAGCAGCCAAGACCCTCGGGGGGCTTATGAGCAGTTCTTC
CASSQDPRGAYEQFF
>.|TRBJ1-2|.|TRBV12-3/TRBV12-4
TGTGCCAGCAGTACGACCATTAACTATGGCTACACCTTC
CASSTTINYGYTF
>.|TRBJ2-5|.|TRBV6-6
TGTGCCAGCAGTTACATGGGGGCACGGCCTCAAGAGACCCAGTACTTC
CASSYMGARPQETQYF
>TRBD2|TRBJ2-5|.|TRBV7-9
TGTGCCAGCAGCCAGGCGGGGGAACCTAGCGAGACCCAGTACTTC
CASSQAGEPSETQYF
>.|TRBJ2-1|.|TRBV6-6
TGTGCCAGCAGTTATAGAGTGTATGAGCAGTTCTTC
CASSYRVYEQFF
>.|TRBJ2-7|few|TRBV9
TGTGCCAGCAGCGTAGGACAGGTAGGGTACGAGCAGTACTTC
CASSVGQVGYEQYF